A single sample is the source of the 8 T cell receptor beta chains below, sequenced in a study of cytomegalovirus exposure and HLA in healthy donors. Data came from immunoSEQ multiplex PCR; TCRdb stores just in-frame clones and leaves some out. This sample has 100,000 to 150,000 clones, with approximately 92% found just once. The sample was PBMCs. The origin of the receptors is a woman between 18 and 29 years old in good health and CMV-seronegative.

The gene calls are TRBV4-1 and TRBJ2-6; D might be TRBD2 (6 bases). This CDR3 is built from 16 residues. Germline loops: CDR1 MGHRA, CDR2 YSYEKL. The V end was cut by 3 bases, the J end by 1 base, with 10 bases between. CDR3 nucleotide sequence: TGCGCCAGCAGCCATGGGGCGGGGTCTGGGGCCAACGTCCTGACTTTC. It encodes CASSHGAGSGANVLTF.

CDR3 protein: CSGRDREYNEQFF. In DNA, the CDR3 is TGCAGCGGGAGGGACCGAGAGTACAATGAGCAGTTCTTC. The chain joins TRBV29-1 to TRBJ2-1, with D maybe TRBD2 (6 bases). Per the germline V gene, CDR1 is SQVTM and CDR2 is ANQGSEA. V dropped 7 bases and J dropped 4 bases, with 14 bases sitting between them. This CDR3 has 13 residues.

This clone has only one observation. This chain joins TRBV27 and TRBJ2-1; D is unclear. This CDR3 spans 11 amino acids. V was clipped by 3 bases and J by 14 bases, with 11 bases between them. Germline V CDR1 and CDR2: MNHEY, SMNVEV (reference sequence). CDR3 sequence (DNA): TGTGCCAGCAGTTTGTCCGGAGAGGAGTTCTTC. Its protein product is CASSLSGEEFF.

This clone is a singleton in its sample. The chain joins TRBV28 to TRBJ2-5; 9 bases align to TRBD1. The CDR3 is 15 residues long. The germline gives CDR1 MDHEN, CDR2 SYDVKM. V lost 6 bases and J lost 0; bases outside the gene matches: 5. The CDR3 region has the DNA TGTGCCAGCAGATTGGACAGGGGTAACCAAGAGACCCAGTACTTC. Translation: CASRLDRGNQETQYF.

V is TRBV19 and J is TRBJ2-3; TRBD2 matches 12 bases. J gave up 5 bases and V 1 base, and 7 bases lay outside the gene matches. The germline V gene encodes CDR1 LNHDA and CDR2 SQIVND (reference sequence). This CDR3 is built from 17 residues. The CDR3, as DNA: TGTGCCAGTAGTATAGCGCTAGCGGGAGGGCCGGGAGATACGCAGTATTTT. Translated, it gives CASSIALAGGPGDTQYF.

The genes are TRBV4-3 and TRBJ2-7, with TRBD2 identical over 12 bases. Germline V CDR1 and CDR2: LGHNA, YSLEER. CDR3 size: 19 residues. With 0 bases clipped from V and 1 base from J, the junction kept 10 bases outside the gene matches. As DNA, the CDR3 is TGCGCCAGCAGCCAAGACGCGTCGACTAGCGGGAGAAAGTCCTACGAGCAGTACTTC. It is translated as CASSQDASTSGRKSYEQYF.

The chain is built from TRBV15 and TRBJ2-7; maybe TRBD1 (6 bases). This CDR3 is 17 amino acids long. V lost 0 bases to trimming and J lost 0 bases, with 15 bases between them. The germline V gene encodes CDR1 LNHNV and CDR2 YYDKDF (reference sequence). CDR3 sequence: CATSRDAPRGPSYEQYF. As DNA, the CDR3 is TGTGCCACCAGCAGAGATGCCCCCAGGGGCCCCTCCTACGAGCAGTACTTC. The full variable domain, in which reference TRBV15 and TRBJ2-7 provide the parts outside the CDR3, is DAMVIQNPRYQVTQFGKPVTLSCSQTLNHNVMYWYQQKSSQAPKLLFHYYDKDFNNEADTPDNFQSRRPNTSFCFLDIRSPGLGDTAMYLCATSRDAPRGPSYEQYFGPGTRLTVT.

This CDR3 is CASSPNRGALSNQPQHF. The CDR3 coding sequence is TGTGCCAGCAGTCCCAACCGCGGGGCGCTTAGCAATCAGCCCCAGCATTTT. V and J are TRBV27 and TRBJ1-5; D is possibly TRBD1 (5 bases). The CDR3 contains 17 residues. CDR1 is MNHEY, CDR2 SMNVEV, per germline (reference sequence). The V end lost 5 bases, the J end lost 0 bases, and 17 bases lay between the germline ends.